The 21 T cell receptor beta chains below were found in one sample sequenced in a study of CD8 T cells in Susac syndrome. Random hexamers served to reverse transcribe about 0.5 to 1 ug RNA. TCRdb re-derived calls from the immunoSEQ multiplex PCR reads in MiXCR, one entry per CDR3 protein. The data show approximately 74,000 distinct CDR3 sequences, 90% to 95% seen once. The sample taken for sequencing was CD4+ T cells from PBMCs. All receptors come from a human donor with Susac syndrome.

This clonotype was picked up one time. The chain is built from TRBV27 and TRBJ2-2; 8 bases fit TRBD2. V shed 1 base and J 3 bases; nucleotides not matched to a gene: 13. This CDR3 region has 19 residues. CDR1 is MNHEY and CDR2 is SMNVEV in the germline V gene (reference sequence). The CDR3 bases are TGTGCCAGCAGTTTATGGCCGGGTAGCGGGAATAGGTACACCGGGGAGCTGTTTTTT. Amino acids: CASSLWPGSGNRYTGELFF.

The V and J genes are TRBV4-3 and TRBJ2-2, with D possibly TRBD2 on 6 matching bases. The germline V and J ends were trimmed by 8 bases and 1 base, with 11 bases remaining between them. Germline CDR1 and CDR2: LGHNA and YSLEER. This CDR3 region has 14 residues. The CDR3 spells CASGRDLNTGELFF. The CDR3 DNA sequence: TGCGCCAGCGGTAGGGACTTGAACACCGGGGAGCTGTTTTTT.

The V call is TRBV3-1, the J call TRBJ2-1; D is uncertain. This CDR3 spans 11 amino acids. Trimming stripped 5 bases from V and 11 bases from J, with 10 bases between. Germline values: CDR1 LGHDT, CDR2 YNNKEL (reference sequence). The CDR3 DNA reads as TGTGCCAGCAGCTCCTCAATCCAGCAGTTCTTC. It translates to CASSSSIQQFF.

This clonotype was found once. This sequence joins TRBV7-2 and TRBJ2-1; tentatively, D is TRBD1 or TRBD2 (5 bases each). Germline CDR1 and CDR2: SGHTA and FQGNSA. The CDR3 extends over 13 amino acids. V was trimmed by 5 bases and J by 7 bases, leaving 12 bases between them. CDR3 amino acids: CASSLNWGNEQFF. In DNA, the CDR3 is TGTGCCAGCAGCCTCAACTGGGGGAATGAGCAGTTCTTC.

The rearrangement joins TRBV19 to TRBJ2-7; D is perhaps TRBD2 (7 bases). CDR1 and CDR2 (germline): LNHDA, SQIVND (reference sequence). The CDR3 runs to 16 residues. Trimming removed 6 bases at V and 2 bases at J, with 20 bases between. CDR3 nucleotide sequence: TGTGCCAGTAGCCCCGCCCCGAGGGGGGGCACCTACGAGCAGTACTTC. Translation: CASSPAPRGGTYEQYF.

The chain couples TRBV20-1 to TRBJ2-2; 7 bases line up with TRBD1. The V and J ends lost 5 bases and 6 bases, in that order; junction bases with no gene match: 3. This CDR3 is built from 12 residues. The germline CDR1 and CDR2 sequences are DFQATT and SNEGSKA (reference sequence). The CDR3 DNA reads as TGCAGTGCTGCTCAGGGGGCCGGGGAGCTGTTTTTT. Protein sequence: CSAAQGAGELFF.

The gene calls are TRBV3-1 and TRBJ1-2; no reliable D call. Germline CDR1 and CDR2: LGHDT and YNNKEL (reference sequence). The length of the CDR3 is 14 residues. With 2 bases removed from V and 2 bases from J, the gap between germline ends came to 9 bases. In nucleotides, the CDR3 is TGTGCCAGCAGCCAACGGAATACGAACTATGGCTACACCTTC. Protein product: CASSQRNTNYGYTF.

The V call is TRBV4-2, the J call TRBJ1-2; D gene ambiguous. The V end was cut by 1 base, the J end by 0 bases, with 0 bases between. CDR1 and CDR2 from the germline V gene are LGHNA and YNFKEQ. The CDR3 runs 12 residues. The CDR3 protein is CASSQANYGYTF. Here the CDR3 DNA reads TGTGCCAGCAGCCAAGCTAACTATGGCTACACCTTC.

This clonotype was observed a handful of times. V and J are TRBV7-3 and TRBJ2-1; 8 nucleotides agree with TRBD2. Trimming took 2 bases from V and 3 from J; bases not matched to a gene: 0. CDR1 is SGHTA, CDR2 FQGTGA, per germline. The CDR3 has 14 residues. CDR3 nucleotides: TGTGCCAGCAGCTTAGGGACTAGCTACAATGAGCAGTTCTTC. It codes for CASSLGTSYNEQFF.

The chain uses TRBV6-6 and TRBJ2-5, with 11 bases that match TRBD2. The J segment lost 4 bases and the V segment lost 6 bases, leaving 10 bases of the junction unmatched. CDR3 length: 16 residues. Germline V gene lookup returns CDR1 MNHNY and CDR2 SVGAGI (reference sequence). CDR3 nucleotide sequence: TGTGCCAGCAGATCCGGACTAGCGGGTAGGGGAGAGACCCAGTACTTC. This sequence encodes CASRSGLAGRGETQYF.

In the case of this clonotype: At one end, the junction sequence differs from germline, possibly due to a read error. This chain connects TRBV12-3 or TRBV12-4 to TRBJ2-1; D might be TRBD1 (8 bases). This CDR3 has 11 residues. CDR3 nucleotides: TGTGCCAGCAGTTCCTGGACAGGGAGGGTCTTC. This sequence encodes CASSSWTGRVF.

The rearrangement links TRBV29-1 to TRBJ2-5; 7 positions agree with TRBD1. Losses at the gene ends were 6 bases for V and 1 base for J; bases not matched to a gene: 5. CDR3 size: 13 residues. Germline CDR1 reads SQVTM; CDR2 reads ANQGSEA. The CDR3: CSVRDRTQETQYF. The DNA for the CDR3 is TGCAGCGTCCGGGACAGAACCCAAGAGACCCAGTACTTC.

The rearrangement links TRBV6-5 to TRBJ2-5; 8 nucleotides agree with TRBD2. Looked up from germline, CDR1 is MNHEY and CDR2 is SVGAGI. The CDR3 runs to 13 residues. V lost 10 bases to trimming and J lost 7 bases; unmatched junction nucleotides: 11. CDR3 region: CATSGGRAGTQYF. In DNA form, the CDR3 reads TGTGCCACCTCGGGGGGGCGAGCCGGGACCCAGTACTTC.

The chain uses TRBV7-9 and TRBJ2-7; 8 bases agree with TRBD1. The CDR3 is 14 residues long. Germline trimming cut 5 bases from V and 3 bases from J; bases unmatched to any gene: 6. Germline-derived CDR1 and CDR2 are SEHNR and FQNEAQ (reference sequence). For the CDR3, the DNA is TGTGCCAGCAGCAACCGGGACAGGATCTACGAGCAGTACTTC. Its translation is CASSNRDRIYEQYF.

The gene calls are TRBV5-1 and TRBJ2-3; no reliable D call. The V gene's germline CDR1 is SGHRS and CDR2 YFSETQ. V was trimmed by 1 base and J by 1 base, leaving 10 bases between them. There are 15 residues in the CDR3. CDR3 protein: CASSLQVVGTDTQYF. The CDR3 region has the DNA TGCGCCAGCAGCTTGCAGGTTGTTGGCACAGATACGCAGTATTTT. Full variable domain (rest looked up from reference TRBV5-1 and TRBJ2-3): KAGVTQTPRYLIKTRGQQVTLSCSPISGHRSVSWYQQTPGQGLQFLFEYFSETQRNKGNFPGRFSGRQFSNSRSEMNVSTLELGDSALYLCASSLQVVGTDTQYFGPGTRLTVL.

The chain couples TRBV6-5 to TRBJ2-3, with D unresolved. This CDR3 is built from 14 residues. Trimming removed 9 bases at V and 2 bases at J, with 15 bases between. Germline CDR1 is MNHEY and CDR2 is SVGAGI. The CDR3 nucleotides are TGTGCCAGACCTAATAATAGAAACACAGATACGCAGTATTTT. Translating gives CARPNNRNTDTQYF.

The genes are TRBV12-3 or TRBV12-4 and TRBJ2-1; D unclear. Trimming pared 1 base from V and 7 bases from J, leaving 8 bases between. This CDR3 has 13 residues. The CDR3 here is CASSLGRFNEQFF. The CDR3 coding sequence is TGTGCCAGCAGTTTAGGCCGATTTAATGAGCAGTTCTTC.

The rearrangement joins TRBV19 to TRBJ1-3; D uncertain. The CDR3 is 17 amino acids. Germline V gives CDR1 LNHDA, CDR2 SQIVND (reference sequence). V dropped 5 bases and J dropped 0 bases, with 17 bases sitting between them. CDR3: CASSEYPSGVSGNTIYF. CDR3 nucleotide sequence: TGTGCCAGTAGTGAGTATCCCTCAGGAGTCTCTGGAAACACCATATATTTT.

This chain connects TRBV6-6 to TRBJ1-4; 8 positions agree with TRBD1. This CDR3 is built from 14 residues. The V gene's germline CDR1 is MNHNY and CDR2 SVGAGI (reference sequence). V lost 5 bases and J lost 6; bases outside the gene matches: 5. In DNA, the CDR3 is TGTGCCAGCAGTACAGGGGGAGTCGATGAAAAACTGTTTTTT. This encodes CASSTGGVDEKLFF.

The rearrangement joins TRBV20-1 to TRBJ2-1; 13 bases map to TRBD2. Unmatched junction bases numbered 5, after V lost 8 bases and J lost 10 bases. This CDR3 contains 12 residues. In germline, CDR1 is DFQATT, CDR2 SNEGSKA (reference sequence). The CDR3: CSHGTSGIEQFF. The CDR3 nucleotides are TGCAGTCATGGGACTAGCGGGATCGAGCAGTTCTTC.

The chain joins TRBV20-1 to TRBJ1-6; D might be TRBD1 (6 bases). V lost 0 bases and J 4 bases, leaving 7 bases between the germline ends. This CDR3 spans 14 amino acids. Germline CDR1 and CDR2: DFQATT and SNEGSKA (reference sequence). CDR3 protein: CSARDRGYNSPLHF. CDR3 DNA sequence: TGCAGTGCTAGAGACAGGGGATATAATTCACCCCTCCACTTT.